This T cell receptor beta chain was recovered during a study of CD8+ T cells in alopecia areata. Whole-study findings and limits: Persistence during tofacitinib was seen for many expanded lesional clones in scalp and blood. Greater clonality was observed in lesional scalp samples, especially alopecia totalis/universalis, versus normal scalp. Whereas mice showed it more clearly, TCR sharing across patients was murkier, possibly because of HLA.

Regarding this clone: The antigen is unknown.

After isolation, RNA underwent reverse transcription to generate cDNA as the sequencing template. Clones were sequenced by immunoSEQ multiplex PCR, and TCRdb holds only the in-frame ones, with some missing. This sample has around 190,000 clones; roughly 64% occur once, and the top ten carry 3.5% to 5%. The CDR3 consists of 16 residues. V lost 1 base, J lost 1 base, and 3 bases stayed unmatched. Germline V gives CDR1 SGHRS, CDR2 YFSETQ. Specified treatment: oral pan-JAK inhibitor, 5-10 mg twice daily. Specimens obtained from alopecia areata patients comprised lesional scalp punch biopsies and peripheral blood.

The receptor comes from a human donor with alopecia areata. The sample in question was CD4+ T cells sorted from blood, obtained at week 4, from a patient treated with tofacitinib. The chain is built from TRBV5-1 and TRBJ2-1, with 9 bases matching TRBD1. The DNA for the CDR3 is TGCGCCAGCAGCTTGCAGACAGGGGGATCCTACAATGAGCAGTTCTTC. Protein sequence: CASSLQTGGSYNEQFF.